These 4 T cell receptor beta chains were sequenced from one sample in a study of blood T cell repertoires in COVID-19. Repertoires were generated with immunoSEQ multiplex PCR, while TCRdb's copy carries only in-frame clones and drops some. The table includes approximately 300,000 clones, roughly 80% detected once. The sequenced material came from peripheral blood. These receptors were collected from a person aged 65 to 85 with COVID-19, enrolled during active disease.

This chain's CDR3 is CASKQFGRSTDTQYF. In DNA form, the CDR3 reads TGTGCCAGCAAACAGTTCGGGAGGTCGACAGATACGCAGTATTTT. The rearrangement uses TRBV27 and TRBJ2-3; 7 nucleotides agree with TRBD2. This CDR3 region has 15 residues. V was pared by 7 bases and J by 3 bases, with 10 bases of the junction left unmatched. The germline gives CDR1 MNHEY, CDR2 SMNVEV (reference sequence).

The V and J genes are TRBV19 and TRBJ1-2; TRBD1 might be the D (6 bases). The ends were cut back, 3 bases at V and 6 bases at J, with 11 bases in the middle. The germline V gene encodes CDR1 LNHDA and CDR2 SQIVND (reference sequence). The CDR3 loop spans 13 amino acids. CDR3 in amino acids: CASSIQGLNGYTF. The DNA for the CDR3 is TGTGCCAGTAGTATCCAGGGGTTGAATGGCTACACCTTC. The full variable domain, in which reference TRBV19 and TRBJ1-2 provide the parts outside the CDR3, is DGGITQSPKYLFRKEGQNVTLSCEQNLNHDAMYWYRQDPGQGLRLIYYSQIVNDFQKGDIAEGYSVSREKKESFPLTVTSAQKNPTAFYLCASSIQGLNGYTFGSGTRLTVV.

The table lists this clone with a few counts. The chain recombines TRBV19 with TRBJ2-7, with 7 positions matching TRBD1. The CDR3 consists of 17 residues. V dropped 0 bases and J dropped 1; count of bases not matched to a gene: 9. Germline-derived CDR1 and CDR2 are LNHDA and SQIVND (reference sequence). CDR3 nucleotide sequence: TGTGCCAGTAGTATAGATCATAGCCTACAGGGGTCCTACGAGCAGTACTTC. Encoded protein: CASSIDHSLQGSYEQYF.

The chain recombines TRBV9 with TRBJ2-3; 7 bases line up with TRBD1. Looked up from germline, CDR1 is SGDLS and CDR2 is YYNGEE. The CDR3 contains 18 residues. J was trimmed by 2 bases and V by 0 bases; bases with no gene match: 12. The CDR3 DNA sequence: TGTGCCAGCAGCGTAGCCTCTGGGGGCAGGGGGAACACAGATACGCAGTATTTT. It encodes CASSVASGGRGNTDTQYF.